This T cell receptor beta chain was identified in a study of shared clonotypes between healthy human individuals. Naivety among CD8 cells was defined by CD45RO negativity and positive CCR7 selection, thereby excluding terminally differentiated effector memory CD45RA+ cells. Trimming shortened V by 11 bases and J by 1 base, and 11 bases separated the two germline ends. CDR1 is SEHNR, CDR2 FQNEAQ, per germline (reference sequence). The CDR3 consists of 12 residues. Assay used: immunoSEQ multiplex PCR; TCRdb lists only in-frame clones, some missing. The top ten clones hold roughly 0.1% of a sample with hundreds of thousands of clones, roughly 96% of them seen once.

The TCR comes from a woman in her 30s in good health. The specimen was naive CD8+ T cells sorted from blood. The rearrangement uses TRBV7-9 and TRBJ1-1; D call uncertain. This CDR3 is CAGKTENTEAFF. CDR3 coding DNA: TGTGCCGGTAAGACTGAGAACACTGAAGCTTTCTTT.